This TCR beta chain is drawn from a study of CD8 T cells in Susac syndrome. Study overall: Patients with Susac syndrome were therapy-naive, on corticosteroids, or on intravenous immunoglobulin alone at blood draw.

With random hexamers, 0.5 to 1 ug RNA was reverse transcribed. TCR beta CDR3 was amplified by immunoSEQ covering 54 Vbeta and 13 Jbeta. One entry per CDR3 protein results from TCRdb running MiXCR on the immunoSEQ multiplex PCR reads. Here the sample spans 75,000 to 100,000 distinct CDR3 sequences, approximately 95% being singletons. In blood CD8+ and CD4+ T cells, TCR beta underwent sequencing. It was negative isolation that provided the CD8+ and CD4+ T cells, whereas TEMRA cells were enriched by FACS. CDR1 and CDR2 from the germline V gene are PRHDT and FYEKMQ (reference sequence). This CDR3 comprises 16 residues. V lost 5 bases to trimming and J lost 5 bases; unmatched junction nucleotides: 9.

The material sequenced was CD8+ T cells from PBMCs. This clonotype was obtained from a human donor with Susac syndrome. The chain carries TRBV13 and TRBJ2-5, with 12 positions matching TRBD2. Here the CDR3 DNA reads TGTGCCAGCAGCCTCTCTAGCGGGAGGGCCTGGGAGACCCAGTACTTC. It encodes CASSLSSGRAWETQYF.